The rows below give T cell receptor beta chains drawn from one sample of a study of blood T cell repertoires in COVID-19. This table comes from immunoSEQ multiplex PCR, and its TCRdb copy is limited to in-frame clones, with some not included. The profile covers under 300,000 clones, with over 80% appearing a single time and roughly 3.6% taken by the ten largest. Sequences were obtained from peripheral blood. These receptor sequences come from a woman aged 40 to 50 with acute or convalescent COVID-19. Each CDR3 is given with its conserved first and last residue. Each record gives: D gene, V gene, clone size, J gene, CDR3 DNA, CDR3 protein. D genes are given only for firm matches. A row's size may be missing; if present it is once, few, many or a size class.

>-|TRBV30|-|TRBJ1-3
TGTGCCTGGAGTGAACTATCATCTTCTGGACCGGGGTCTGGAAACACCATATATTTT
CAWSELSSSGPGSGNTIYF
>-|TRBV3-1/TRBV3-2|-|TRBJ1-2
TGTGCCAGCAGCCAAGAGGGGGGTGAGCGTGGCTACACCTTC
CASSQEGGERGYTF
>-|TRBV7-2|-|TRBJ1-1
TGTGCCAGCGGCCGGGAGGCTGAAGCTTTCTTT
CASGREAEAFF
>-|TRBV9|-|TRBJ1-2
TGTGCCAGCAGCGTAGGGGCAGGGCTGTTCTATGGCTACACCTTC
CASSVGAGLFYGYTF
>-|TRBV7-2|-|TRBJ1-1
TGTGCCAGCAGCTCCCAGTTTGACACTGAAGCTTTCTTT
CASSSQFDTEAFF
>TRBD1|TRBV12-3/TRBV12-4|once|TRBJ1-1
TGTGCCAGCAGCACAGGGGTGACTGAAGCTTTCTTT
CASSTGVTEAFF
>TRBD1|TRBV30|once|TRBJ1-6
TGTGCCTGGAGTGTAGGGGGCATGAATTCACCCCTCCACTTT
CAWSVGGMNSPLHF
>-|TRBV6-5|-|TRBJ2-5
TGTGCCAGCAGTTACTTAGAGGGATTTAGAGAGACCCAGTACTTC
CASSYLEGFRETQYF
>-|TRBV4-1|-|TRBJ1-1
TGCGCCAGCAGCCCGCCTGAGGGGAACACTGAAGCTTTCTTT
CASSPPEGNTEAFF
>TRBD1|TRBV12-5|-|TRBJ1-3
TGTGCTAGTGGTTTGCGAACCGGGACAGGGGTAGCCGGAAACACCATATATTTT
CASGLRTGTGVAGNTIYF
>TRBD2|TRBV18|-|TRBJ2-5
TGTGCCAGCTCACTCGGACTAGCGGGGGTAATTGTGGAGACCCAGTACTTC
CASSLGLAGVIVETQYF
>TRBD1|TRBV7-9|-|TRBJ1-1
TGTGCCAGCAGCTTAAAAAGGACAGGTCGAACTGAAGCTTTCTTT
CASSLKRTGRTEAFF
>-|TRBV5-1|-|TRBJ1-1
TGCGCCAGCAGCTTGGGTCGCGGTGGCACTGAAGCTTTCTTT
CASSLGRGGTEAFF
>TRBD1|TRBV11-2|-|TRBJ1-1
TGTGCCAGCAGCTCCTACAGGGGGCGGGGGAACACTGAAGCTTTCTTT
CASSSYRGRGNTEAFF
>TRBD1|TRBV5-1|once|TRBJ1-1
TGCGCCAGCAGCTGGGTCGGGACAGGGGGCGCGGGGAACACTGAAGCTTTCTTT
CASSWVGTGGAGNTEAFF
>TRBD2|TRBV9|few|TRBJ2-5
TGTGCCAGCAGCGTTACTAGCGGGGGGTACCAAGAGACCCAGTACTTC
CASSVTSGGYQETQYF
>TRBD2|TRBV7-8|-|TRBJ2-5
TGTGCCAGCAGCTCAGGACTAGCGGGGGGGAAAGAGACCCAGTACTTC
CASSSGLAGGKETQYF
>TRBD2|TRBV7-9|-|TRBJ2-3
TGTGCCAGCAGCTCAGGGGCTAGCGGGGGATCAGATACGCAGTATTTT
CASSSGASGGSDTQYF
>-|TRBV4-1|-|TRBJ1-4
TGCGCCAGCAGCCAAGATTTCTTTGGAGGAGCTAATGAAAAACTGTTTTTT
CASSQDFFGGANEKLFF
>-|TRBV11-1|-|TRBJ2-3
TGTGCCAGCAGTTGGGGCTTCACGCAGTATTTT
CASSWGFTQYF
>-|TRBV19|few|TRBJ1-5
TGTGCCAGTAGCCCAAGCGGTGGGAAGGGGGATCAGCCCCAGCATTTT
CASSPSGGKGDQPQHF
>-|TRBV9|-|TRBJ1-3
TGTGCCAGCAGCACCTTCTCGGGACACCCCACTGGAAACACCATATATTTT
CASSTFSGHPTGNTIYF
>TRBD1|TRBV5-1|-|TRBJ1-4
TGCGCCAGCAGCTTGTGGACAGGGGGGGATAATGAAAAACTGTTTTTT
CASSLWTGGDNEKLFF
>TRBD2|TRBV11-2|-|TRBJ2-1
TGTGCCAGCAGCTTAGCCCTAGCGGGGGGGCGTAGTGAGCAGTTCTTC
CASSLALAGGRSEQFF
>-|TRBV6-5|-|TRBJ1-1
TGTGCCAGCAGCCGGGGGGCGTCCAGCACTGAAGCTTTCTTT
CASSRGASSTEAFF
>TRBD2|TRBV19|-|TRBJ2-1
TGTGCCAGTAGTATGACGGGGGGGCCGTTAACCTACAATGAGCAGTTCTTC
CASSMTGGPLTYNEQFF
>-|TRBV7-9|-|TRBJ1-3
TGTGCCAGCAGTCGGGTTGGCTCTGGAAACACCATATATTTT
CASSRVGSGNTIYF
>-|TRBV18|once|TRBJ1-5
TGTGCCAGCTCACCAGCGGAGGGTCTTGCTCAGCCCCAGCATTTT
CASSPAEGLAQPQHF
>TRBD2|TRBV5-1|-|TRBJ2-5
TGCGCCAGCACGGGGTCGGGGGGTGTAGGCCAAGAGACCCAGTACTTC
CASTGSGGVGQETQYF
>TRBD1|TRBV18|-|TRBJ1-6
TGTGCCAGCTCACCCGAACCCAGGGGGCCGAGCTCCTATAATTCACCCCTCCACTTT
CASSPEPRGPSSYNSPLHF
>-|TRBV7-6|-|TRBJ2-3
TGTGCCAGCAGCCAACAACAGGTCTCTAGCACAGATACGCAGTATTTT
CASSQQQVSSTDTQYF
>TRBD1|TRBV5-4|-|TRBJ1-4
TGTGCCAGCAGCGCCGGGACAGAAGGGGAAAAACTGTTTTTT
CASSAGTEGEKLFF
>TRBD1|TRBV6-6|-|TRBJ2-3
TGTGCCAGCAGTCCACTTTTCCCCGGGACAGGGGGCACAGATACGCAGTATTTT
CASSPLFPGTGGTDTQYF
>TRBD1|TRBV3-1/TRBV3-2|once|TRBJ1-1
TGTGCCAGCAGCCAAGAGGGGACAGCGGAAGCTTTCTTT
CASSQEGTAEAFF
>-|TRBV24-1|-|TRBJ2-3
TGTGCCACCAGTGACTCGGGGTACACAGATACGCAGTATTTT
CATSDSGYTDTQYF
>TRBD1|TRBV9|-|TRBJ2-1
TGTGCCAGCAGCGCACCCGGGACAGGGGGCTTCAATGAGCAGTTCTTC
CASSAPGTGGFNEQFF
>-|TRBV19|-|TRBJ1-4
TGTGCCAGTAGTATGTGGGCAGCAAGCGAAAAACTGTTTTTT
CASSMWAASEKLFF
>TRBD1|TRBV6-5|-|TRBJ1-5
TGTGCCAGCAGGACGGGACAGGGGGGGAGTCAGCCCCAGCATTTT
CASRTGQGGSQPQHF
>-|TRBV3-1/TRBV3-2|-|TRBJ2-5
TGTGCCAGCAGCCGGGGGCAGAGCGAGACCCAGTACTTC
CASSRGQSETQYF
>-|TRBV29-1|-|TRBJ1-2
TGCAGCGTTGAAGAAAGGGGTAGAGGCTACACCTTC
CSVEERGRGYTF
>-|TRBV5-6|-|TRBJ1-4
TGTGCCAGCAGCAATATTGGGGCAAAGGGTGAAAAACTGTTTTTT
CASSNIGAKGEKLFF
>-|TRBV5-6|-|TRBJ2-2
TGTGCCAGCAGCTTGTTAGGGAGCGGGGAGCTGTTTTTT
CASSLLGSGELFF
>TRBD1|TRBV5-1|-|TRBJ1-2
TGCGCCAGCAGCTCGTCCGGGACAGGGGTGGATGGCTACACCTTC
CASSSSGTGVDGYTF